The rows below give T cell receptor beta chains drawn from one sample of a study of cytomegalovirus exposure and HLA in healthy donors. Profiling relied on immunoSEQ multiplex PCR, and the TCRdb table lists in-frame clones only, not all of them. The sample yields approximately 81,000 clones, around 70% seen once. Sequencing used PBMCs. The receptors stem from a woman aged 45-60 years in good health and CMV-seropositive. CDR3s include the opening cysteine and the closing phenylalanine or tryptophan. D genes are given only for firm matches. Some rows mark clone size as missing; the rest say once, few, many or name a class of expanded clone.

J gene | V gene | D gene | clone size | CDR3 protein | CDR3 DNA
TRBJ2-7 | TRBV28 | TRBD2 | few | CASSSPSGDYEQYF | TGTGCCAGCAGTTCCCCTAGCGGGGATTACGAGCAGTACTTC
TRBJ1-1 | TRBV29-1 | TRBD1 | - | CSVQGQVLGAFF | TGCAGCGTTCAAGGACAGGTCCTTGGGGCTTTCTTT
TRBJ2-1 | TRBV7-2 | TRBD2 | - | CASSFGLAYNEQFF | TGTGCCAGCAGCTTCGGACTAGCGTACAATGAGCAGTTCTTC
TRBJ2-7 | TRBV27 | TRBD1 | - | CASSTHRDRDYEQYF | TGTGCCAGCAGTACACACCGGGACAGGGACTACGAGCAGTACTTC
TRBJ2-5 | TRBV29-1 | TRBD1 | - | CSVGDRESGTQYF | TGCAGCGTGGGGGACAGGGAGAGCGGGACCCAGTACTTC
TRBJ2-7 | TRBV5-6 | TRBD2 | - | CASSPGGAGFSYEQYF | TGTGCCAGCAGCCCGGGGGGAGCGGGGTTCTCCTACGAGCAGTACTTC
TRBJ1-4 | TRBV7-8 | - | - | CATFNEKLFF | TGTGCCACCTTTAATGAAAAACTGTTTTTT
TRBJ2-7 | TRBV5-1 | TRBD1 | - | CASSLGGTGYEQYF | TGCGCCAGCAGCTTGGGCGGGACAGGCTACGAGCAGTACTTC
TRBJ1-5 | TRBV19 | - | once | CASSASTPGQPQHF | TGTGCCAGTAGTGCCTCTACACCGGGACAGCCCCAGCATTTT
TRBJ2-2 | TRBV2 | - | once | CASIDSRGTGELFF | TGTGCCAGCATCGATAGTCGAGGCACCGGGGAGCTGTTTTTT
TRBJ2-3 | TRBV18 | TRBD2 | - | CASSPGLAGADTQYF | TGTGCCAGCTCACCGGGACTAGCGGGGGCAGATACGCAGTATTTT
TRBJ1-1 | TRBV7-9 | - | - | CAIRGTNTEAFF | TGTGCCATTAGGGGGACGAACACTGAAGCTTTCTTT
TRBJ2-7 | TRBV11-3 | - | - | CASSLAGSYEQYF | TGTGCCAGCAGCTTAGCGGGGTCCTACGAGCAGTACTTC
TRBJ2-3 | TRBV6-4 | - | - | CASSDSGGGLDTQYF | TGTGCCAGCAGTGACTCGGGGGGAGGATTAGATACGCAGTATTTT
TRBJ2-3 | TRBV7-7 | TRBD1 | - | CASSPGGGSDTQYF | TGTGCTAGCAGCCCAGGGGGCGGATCCGATACGCAGTATTTT
TRBJ1-1 | TRBV10-1 | - | - | CASSETGHTEAFF | TGCGCCAGCAGTGAGACAGGGCACACTGAAGCTTTCTTT
TRBJ2-7 | TRBV5-4 | - | - | CASSLSRISAASYEQYF | TGTGCCAGCAGCTTGAGTCGAATTAGCGCCGCCTCCTACGAGCAGTACTTC
TRBJ2-1 | TRBV2 | TRBD2 | once | CASRRLAGNTYNEQFF | TGTGCCAGCCGGAGGCTAGCGGGGAACACTTACAATGAGCAGTTCTTC
TRBJ2-7 | TRBV5-1 | - | - | CASSLGGRSGEQYF | TGCGCCAGCAGCTTGGGGGGCAGGTCAGGCGAGCAGTACTTC
TRBJ1-1 | TRBV10-3 | - | - | CAIGGSMNTEAFF | TGTGCCATCGGGGGGAGTATGAACACTGAAGCTTTCTTT
TRBJ1-4 | TRBV6-1 | - | - | CASSEGARVEKLFF | TGTGCCAGCAGTGAAGGGGCTCGTGTTGAAAAACTGTTTTTT
TRBJ1-1 | TRBV5-4 | - | - | CASSFIRSAEAFF | TGTGCCAGCAGCTTTATCCGGAGTGCTGAAGCTTTCTTT
TRBJ2-5 | TRBV28 | - | - | CASSKGRGLGETQYF | TGTGCCAGCAGTAAAGGGCGGGGGCTGGGAGAGACCCAGTACTTC
TRBJ1-5 | TRBV6-1 | - | few | CASSEAQVPDQPQHF | TGTGCCAGCAGTGAAGCACAGGTGCCAGATCAGCCCCAGCATTTT
TRBJ2-7 | TRBV5-1 | TRBD1 | - | CASSPGQGTNEQYF | TGCGCCAGCAGCCCGGGACAGGGGACGAACGAGCAGTACTTC
TRBJ1-1 | TRBV2 | - | - | CASLTPGTEAFF | TGTGCCAGCCTCACCCCGGGAACTGAAGCTTTCTTT
TRBJ2-2 | TRBV2 | - | once | CASSELGPLATNTGELFF | TGTGCCAGCAGTGAGTTGGGCCCTCTAGCGACGAACACCGGGGAGCTGTTTTTT
TRBJ1-1 | TRBV15 | - | - | CATRLPGATEAFF | TGTGCCACCAGACTCCCTGGTGCTACTGAAGCTTTCTTT
TRBJ1-1 | TRBV5-1 | - | - | CASSLRGFTEAFF | TGCGCCAGCAGCTTGAGGGGGTTCACTGAAGCTTTCTTT
TRBJ2-2 | TRBV9 | - | - | CASSVESRGPGELFF | TGTGCCAGCAGCGTGGAATCTAGGGGTCCCGGGGAGCTGTTTTTT
TRBJ2-1 | TRBV6-4 | TRBD2 | - | CASSTSHSGRSYNEQFF | TGTGCCAGCAGTACTTCCCATAGCGGGAGGTCCTACAATGAGCAGTTCTTC
TRBJ1-2 | TRBV20-1 | - | - | CIQGSNYGYTF | TGCATCCAGGGGAGTAACTATGGCTACACCTTC
TRBJ2-7 | TRBV19 | - | - | CASSISTGSYEQYF | TGTGCCAGTAGTATTAGTACAGGCTCCTACGAGCAGTACTTC
TRBJ2-1 | TRBV9 | TRBD2 | - | CASSAGGEGVF | TGTGCCAGCAGCGCCGGAGGGGAGGGAGTCTTC
TRBJ1-1 | TRBV5-1 | - | once | CASSSQGRNTEAFF | TGCGCCAGCAGCTCACAGGGCCGGAACACTGAAGCTTTCTTT
TRBJ2-2 | TRBV11-2 | TRBD1 | - | CASSLPSQGVDTGELFF | TGTGCCAGCAGCTTACCCTCGCAGGGGGTGGACACCGGGGAGCTGTTTTTT
TRBJ2-5 | TRBV27 | TRBD1 | - | CASSSRTGQTQETQYF | TGTGCCAGCAGTTCGCGGACAGGGCAAACTCAAGAGACCCAGTACTTC
TRBJ2-1 | TRBV5-6 | - | - | CASTRDFLNEQFF | TGTGCCAGCACCCGGGACTTCCTCAATGAGCAGTTCTTC
TRBJ2-3 | TRBV12-5 | - | - | CASGKGGADTQYF | TGTGCTAGTGGTAAGGGGGGGGCAGATACGCAGTATTTT
TRBJ2-7 | TRBV7-8 | - | - | CASSTVGGTNHYEQYF | TGTGCCAGCAGCACCGTAGGCGGGACGAACCACTACGAGCAGTACTTC
TRBJ1-1 | TRBV29-1 | TRBD1 | - | CSVARDRGLNTEAFF | TGCAGCGTTGCCAGGGACAGGGGCTTGAACACTGAAGCTTTCTTT
TRBJ1-2 | TRBV20-1 | - | - | CSLNSYGYTF | TGCAGTTTAAACTCTTATGGCTACACCTTC
TRBJ2-7 | TRBV4-2 | - | - | CASSQESPGPYEQYF | TGTGCCAGCAGCCAAGAATCTCCAGGGCCCTACGAGCAGTACTTC
TRBJ2-7 | TRBV6-5 | TRBD1 | - | CASSHRGKYEQYF | TGTGCCAGCAGTCACAGGGGAAAGTACGAGCAGTACTTC
TRBJ2-7 | TRBV7-9 | TRBD2 | - | CASSLAVTSGLKTYEQYF | TGTGCCAGCAGCTTAGCAGTGACTAGCGGTTTAAAGACCTACGAGCAGTACTTC
TRBJ1-3 | TRBV7-8 | - | - | CASSFDSSGNTIYF | TGTGCCAGCAGCTTTGACAGCTCTGGAAACACCATATATTTT
TRBJ2-2 | TRBV30 | TRBD2 | - | CAWSVLLAGGRVTGELFF | TGTGCCTGGAGTGTACTACTAGCGGGAGGAAGAGTTACCGGGGAGCTGTTTTTT
TRBJ2-3 | TRBV5-6 | - | - | CASSPGHADTQYF | TGTGCCAGCAGCCCGGGACACGCAGATACGCAGTATTTT
TRBJ2-3 | TRBV27 | TRBD2 | - | CASSFPPRGGKTDTQYF | TGTGCCAGCAGTTTCCCCCCCCGGGGGGGGAAAACAGATACGCAGTATTTT
TRBJ2-2 | TRBV10-3 | TRBD2 | - | CATEVGLAGDTGELFF | TGTGCCACCGAGGTGGGGCTAGCGGGGGACACCGGGGAGCTGTTTTTT
TRBJ2-1 | TRBV9 | - | - | CASSVRTSRSSYNEQFF | TGTGCCAGCAGCGTACGCACTAGCCGGAGCTCCTACAATGAGCAGTTCTTC
TRBJ2-7 | TRBV4-1 | TRBD2 | - | CASSRTSGSSYEQYF | TGCGCCAGCAGCCGAACTAGCGGGAGCTCCTACGAGCAGTACTTC
TRBJ2-7 | TRBV4-2 | TRBD1 | - | CASSQELRDSYEQYF | TGTGCCAGCAGCCAAGAATTAAGGGACAGCTACGAGCAGTACTTC